The 24 T cell receptor beta chains below come from one sample, sequenced in a study of shared clonotypes between healthy human individuals. This table comes from immunoSEQ multiplex PCR, and its TCRdb copy is limited to in-frame clones, with some not included. The repertoire has a few million clones, approximately 90% of them found once; the top ten carry approximately 0.39%. Sequencing input: naive CD4+ T cells from PBMCs. Indicated subset: CD45RA+ positively selected. The receptors stem from a man aged 18 to 30 in good health. Some clones in this sample may be carry-over from other donors' samples.

Regarding this clone: This same CDR3 is encoded by further DNA sequences in the sample. The chain uses TRBV28 and TRBJ2-1, with 7 bases identical to TRBD2. Germline CDR1 MDHEN, CDR2 SYDVKM. The CDR3 totals 15 residues. V gave up 2 bases and J gave up 3 bases; unmatched junction bases: 4. This CDR3 is CASSLGLADYNEQFF. CDR3 coding DNA: TGTGCCAGCAGTTTAGGGCTAGCGGACTACAATGAGCAGTTCTTC.

The J gene is TRBJ2-5, the V gene TRBV5-1; 9 bases match TRBD1. Germline V gene lookup returns CDR1 SGHRS and CDR2 YFSETQ. With 3 bases clipped from V and 5 bases from J, the junction kept 11 bases outside the gene matches. CDR3 size: 16 residues. CDR3 protein: CASSWEIQGAGETQYF. CDR3 nucleotides: TGCGCCAGCAGCTGGGAGATACAGGGGGCAGGGGAGACCCAGTACTTC.

This sequence joins TRBV11-2 and TRBJ2-1; TRBD2 matches 9 bases. V trimming: 2 bases; J trimming: 7 bases; junction bases outside the gene matches: 12. Germline V gives CDR1 SGHAT, CDR2 FQNNGV. There are 17 residues in the CDR3. The CDR3 DNA reads TGTGCCAGCAGCTTAATTGGAACAGGGGCGGGAGGGAATGAGCAGTTCTTC. Its protein is CASSLIGTGAGGNEQFF.

The chain links TRBV7-9 to TRBJ2-7, with D perhaps matching TRBD1 (6 bases). The CDR3 length is 14 residues. Per the germline V gene, CDR1 is SEHNR and CDR2 is FQNEAQ (reference sequence). Trimming removed 6 bases from V and 3 bases from J, with 15 bases in between. This chain's CDR3 is CASSISTGFYEQYF. CDR3 DNA sequence: TGTGCCAGCAGTATCTCGACAGGCTTCTACGAGCAGTACTTC.

This rearrangement joins TRBV29-1 to TRBJ2-1, with D uncertain. Trimming pared 5 bases from V and 0 bases from J, leaving 8 bases between. The germline V gene has CDR1 SQVTM and CDR2 ANQGSEA. This CDR3 contains 13 residues. CDR3 nucleotides: TGCAGCGTTTGGGTAAACTCCTACAATGAGCAGTTCTTC. This gives the protein CSVWVNSYNEQFF.

The V and J genes are TRBV10-3 and TRBJ2-3, with D maybe TRBD2 (5 bases). The CDR3 has 11 residues. Trimming cost V 6 bases and J 6 bases, with 7 bases left between them. Germline CDR1 is ENHRY and CDR2 is SYGVKD. The CDR3 DNA reads as TGTGCCATCAGGGGAGCCGATACGCAGTATTTT. Translated, it gives CAIRGADTQYF.

In nucleotides, the CDR3 is TGTGCCAGCAGTGAATCCAGCTATGGCTACACCTTC. It is translated as CASSESSYGYTF. This sequence joins TRBV6-1 and TRBJ1-2; D remains ambiguous. The CDR3 has 12 residues. V lost 2 bases and J lost 4, with 5 bases in between. The germline V gene has CDR1 MNHNS and CDR2 SASEGT.

This chain connects TRBV5-1 to TRBJ1-1; possible D gene TRBD1, 5 bases. The germline gives CDR1 SGHRS, CDR2 YFSETQ. The CDR3 has 13 residues. Deletions cut 0 bases from V and 6 bases from J, with 9 bases between. The CDR3, as DNA: TGCGCCAGCAGCTTGGACAGGAGCGCTGAAGCTTTCTTT. Its protein product is CASSLDRSAEAFF.

The V gene is TRBV11-1, the J gene TRBJ1-1, with TRBD1 as a possible D gene (5 bases). Germline V gives CDR1 SGHAT, CDR2 FQDESV (reference sequence). V lost 6 bases to trimming and J lost 0 bases, with 11 bases between them. This CDR3 region has 14 residues. Here the CDR3 reads CASRLGVLNTEAFF. The CDR3 DNA is TGTGCCAGCAGGTTGGGGGTTTTGAACACTGAAGCTTTCTTT.

The genes are TRBV5-1 and TRBJ2-7; a possible D gene is TRBD2 (5 bases). The CDR3 extends over 13 amino acids. Deletions cut 1 base from V and 5 bases from J, with 10 bases between. Germline CDR1 SGHRS, CDR2 YFSETQ. Here the CDR3 DNA reads TGCGCCAGCAGCTTGTCTAGCTTCAACGAGCAGTACTTC. This codes for CASSLSSFNEQYF.

The V and J genes are TRBV4-3 and TRBJ1-1, with D perhaps TRBD1 (5 bases). Germline V gene sequence: CDR1 LGHNA, CDR2 YSLEER. Trimming took off 1 base at V and 2 bases at J, with 14 bases between the two ends. CDR3 length equals 16 residues. CDR3 bases: TGCGCCAGCAGCCAAGTAGGTTCGGGGCCCAACACTGAAGCTTTCTTT. Translation gives CASSQVGSGPNTEAFF.

The V call is TRBV5-4, the J call TRBJ2-1; 13 bases agree with TRBD2. The CDR3 spans 17 residues. Germline CDR1 SGHNT, CDR2 YYREEE (reference sequence). Unmatched junction bases numbered 4, after V lost 4 bases and J lost 0 bases. The CDR3: CASSAGLAGSSYNEQFF. The CDR3 nucleotides are TGTGCCAGCAGCGCGGGACTAGCGGGGAGCTCCTACAATGAGCAGTTCTTC.

The genes are TRBV5-5 and TRBJ1-1, with 7 bases identical to TRBD1. With V trimmed by 4 bases and J by 2 bases, 8 bases remained unmatched. Germline V CDR1 and CDR2: SGHKS, YYEKEE (reference sequence). The CDR3 runs to 15 residues. CDR3 DNA sequence: TGTGCCAGCAGCGGAACACAGGGGTTTAACACTGAAGCTTTCTTT. Translation gives CASSGTQGFNTEAFF.

DNA for the CDR3: TGTGCCAGCTTATACTGGACGGCCGAGGGGAATCAGCCCCAGCATTTT. This translates into CASLYWTAEGNQPQHF. This rearrangement joins TRBV28 to TRBJ1-5, with D tentatively TRBD1 (5 bases). The V end was cut by 8 bases, the J end by 4 bases, with 21 bases between. Germline values: CDR1 MDHEN, CDR2 SYDVKM. This CDR3 region has 16 residues. Based on the CDR3 plus reference TRBV28 and TRBJ1-5, the full variable domain is DVKVTQSSRYLVKRTGEKVFLECVQDMDHENMFWYRQDPGLGLRLIYFSYDVKMKEKGDIPEGYSVSREKKERFSLILESASTNQTSMYLCASLYWTAEGNQPQHFGDGTRLSIL.

The CDR3 DNA is TGTGCCAGCAGTTACTCGATCTTCAGGGGAAATGAAAAACTGTTTTTT. Translating it yields CASSYSIFRGNEKLFF. The chain has TRBV6-5 and TRBJ1-4, with D tentatively TRBD1 (6 bases). This CDR3 is built from 16 residues. V dropped 0 bases and J dropped 5 bases, with 13 bases sitting between them. Germline assignment: CDR1 MNHEY and CDR2 SVGAGI.

V and J are TRBV7-2 and TRBJ2-2; tentative D call: TRBD1 (6 bases). Germline V gene lookup returns CDR1 SGHTA and CDR2 FQGNSA. The CDR3 is 15 amino acids. The ends were cut back, 8 bases at V and 4 bases at J, with 17 bases in the middle. In DNA form, the CDR3 reads TGTGCCAGCGGAAAACAGGGTATCCCCACCGGGGAGCTGTTTTTT. Translating it yields CASGKQGIPTGELFF.

The V gene is TRBV28, the J gene TRBJ2-4; 9 bases line up with TRBD2. Looked up from germline, CDR1 is MDHEN and CDR2 is SYDVKM. This CDR3 has 15 residues. J was trimmed by 7 bases and V by 6 bases; bases with no gene match: 10. The CDR3 DNA reads TGTGCCAGCAGCAGCATTAGCGGGAGAGGGAACATTCAGTACTTC. It encodes CASSSISGRGNIQYF.

The chain links TRBV5-1 to TRBJ2-2; TRBD2 might be the D (6 bases). The V end was cut by 0 bases, the J end by 6 bases, with 15 bases between. Germline assignment: CDR1 SGHRS and CDR2 YFSETQ. This CDR3 region has 16 residues. As DNA, the CDR3 is TGCGCCAGCAGCTTGGGTCTAATCGGGGGACCCGGGGAGCTGTTTTTT. It is translated as CASSLGLIGGPGELFF.

The rearrangement joins TRBV5-1 to TRBJ2-5, with 8 bases fitting TRBD2. This CDR3 is built from 17 residues. The germline V gene has CDR1 SGHRS and CDR2 YFSETQ. V lost 0 bases, J lost 2 bases, and 9 bases stayed unmatched. CDR3 protein: CASSLVGGRTGQETQYF. CDR3 nucleotides: TGCGCCAGCAGCTTGGTGGGCGGGAGGACCGGACAAGAGACCCAGTACTTC.

This rearrangement joins TRBV9 to TRBJ2-3, with D possibly matching TRBD2 (5 bases). V was pared by 1 base and J by 4 bases, with 10 bases between. This CDR3 is 14 amino acids long. The V gene's germline CDR1 is SGDLS and CDR2 YYNGEE. Here the CDR3 DNA reads TGTGCCAGCAGCGTAAATAGCGCCTCAGATACGCAGTATTTT. It codes for CASSVNSASDTQYF.

The chain employs TRBV9 and TRBJ2-3, with 11 bases that match TRBD2. CDR1 SGDLS and CDR2 YYNGEE come from the germline V gene. This CDR3 is built from 19 residues. J was trimmed by 1 base and V by 4 bases; bases with no gene match: 14. CDR3 sequence (DNA): TGTGCCAGCAGCAACCCCATTACGGGACTAGCGGTTGGCACAGATACGCAGTATTTT. Protein: CASSNPITGLAVGTDTQYF.

This chain links TRBV5-4 with TRBJ2-7; weak D call: TRBD1 (6 bases). The CDR3 runs 15 residues. Germline CDR1 SGHNT, CDR2 YYREEE (reference sequence). V was cut by 6 bases and J by 2 bases, with 18 bases left in between. CDR3 in DNA: TGTGCCAGCACCCATTGGGGCAGGGGCCCCTACGAGCAGTACTTC. Its translation: CASTHWGRGPYEQYF.

The J gene is TRBJ2-3, the V gene TRBV7-3; the D gene is possibly TRBD2 (6 bases). Germline V gene sequence: CDR1 SGHTA, CDR2 FQGTGA. V was clipped by 5 bases and J by 6 bases, with 21 bases between them. The CDR3 has 16 residues. CDR3 amino acids: CASSGGTTPPFDTQYF. The CDR3 region has the DNA TGTGCCAGCAGCGGAGGGACCACTCCCCCCTTTGATACGCAGTATTTT.

The V and J genes are TRBV5-6 and TRBJ2-5; 13 bases line up with TRBD2. Germline V gene sequence: CDR1 SGHDT, CDR2 YYEEEE. CDR3 size: 19 residues. With 1 base clipped from V and 2 bases from J, the junction kept 11 bases outside the gene matches. The CDR3 coding sequence is TGTGCCAGCAGCTTGACTCTGGGACTAGCGGGACTAGAGCAAGAGACCCAGTACTTC. Translation gives CASSLTLGLAGLEQETQYF.